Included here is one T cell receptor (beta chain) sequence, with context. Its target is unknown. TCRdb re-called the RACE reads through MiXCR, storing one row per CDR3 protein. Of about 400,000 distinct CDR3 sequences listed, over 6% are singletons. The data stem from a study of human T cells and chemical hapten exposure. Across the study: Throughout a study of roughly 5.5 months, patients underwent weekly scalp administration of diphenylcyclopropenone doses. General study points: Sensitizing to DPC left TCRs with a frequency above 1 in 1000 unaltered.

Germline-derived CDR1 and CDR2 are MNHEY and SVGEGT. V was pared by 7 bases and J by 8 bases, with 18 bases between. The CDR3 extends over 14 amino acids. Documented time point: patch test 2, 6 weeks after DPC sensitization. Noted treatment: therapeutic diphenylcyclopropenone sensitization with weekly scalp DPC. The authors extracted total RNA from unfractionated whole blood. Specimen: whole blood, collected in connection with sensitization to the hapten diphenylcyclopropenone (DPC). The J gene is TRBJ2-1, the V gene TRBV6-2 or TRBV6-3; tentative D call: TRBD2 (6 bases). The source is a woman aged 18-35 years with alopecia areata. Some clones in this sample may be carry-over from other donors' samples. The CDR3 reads CASNRGGERHEQFF. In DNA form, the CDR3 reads TGTGCCAGCAATAGGGGAGGTGAGCGGCATGAGCAGTTCTTC.